The rows below give T cell receptor beta chains drawn from one sample of a study of T cell responses to AZD1222 COVID-19 vaccine. Generated by immunoSEQ multiplex PCR, the TCRdb table keeps only in-frame clones and is missing some. The data show 150,000 to 200,000 clones, just under 95% seen once. The material was peripheral blood, obtained on day 0 of AZD1222 vaccination. The receptors here all came from an adult in good health. The conserved cysteine and the conserved F or W are not part of the CDR3 here. The size field is filled for only some rows; it gives once, few, many or a size class.

V: TRBV9
size: once
CDR3: ASSPRGLVSEAKNIQY

V: TRBV29-1
size: once
CDR3: SVRVPRTEAF

V: TRBV7-6
size: -
CDR3: ASSSTSGHSYEQY

V: TRBV7-9
size: -
CDR3: ASSPGGLYTDTQY

V: TRBV7-3
size: -
CDR3: ASSKVGAMNTEAF

V: TRBV5-3
size: once
CDR3: ARSTWTHSSYNSPLH

V: TRBV5-4
size: -
CDR3: ASSLLHFEAF

V: TRBV28
size: -
CDR3: ASSLQGKVPGGYT

V: TRBV12-3/TRBV12-4
size: -
CDR3: ASSFSGYTEAF

V: TRBV4-1
size: -
CDR3: ASSQEWGRLRGNTEAF

V: TRBV4-3
size: -
CDR3: ASSQDLPRGTYTGELF

V: TRBV3-1/TRBV3-2
size: -
CDR3: ASSQGWGGINQPQH

V: TRBV29-1
size: -
CDR3: SVFGAWGPRNTEAF

V: TRBV7-2
size: -
CDR3: ASSLVGTTVAVLGEQY

V: TRBV2
size: once
CDR3: ASHDGLSGNTIY

V: TRBV4-3
size: -
CDR3: ASSQGLTGSGNTIY

V: TRBV12-3/TRBV12-4
size: once
CDR3: ASSSADYYGYT

V: TRBV7-8
size: -
CDR3: ASSGEQGPRNTIY

V: TRBV7-8
size: once
CDR3: ASSSLINSPLH

V: TRBV18
size: -
CDR3: ASSPFRSRGYT

V: TRBV12-3/TRBV12-4
size: -
CDR3: ASSLLGLQGPF

V: TRBV3-1/TRBV3-2
size: -
CDR3: ASSPTPYTQY

V: TRBV19
size: -
CDR3: ASRPEQGPGYT

V: TRBV9
size: once
CDR3: ASSGSRGVPSYNEQF

V: TRBV18
size: -
CDR3: ASSPRGTGGLDTQY

V: TRBV3-1/TRBV3-2
size: -
CDR3: ASSQGAGIPEAF

V: TRBV5-8
size: -
CDR3: ASSLEGTIGNTIY